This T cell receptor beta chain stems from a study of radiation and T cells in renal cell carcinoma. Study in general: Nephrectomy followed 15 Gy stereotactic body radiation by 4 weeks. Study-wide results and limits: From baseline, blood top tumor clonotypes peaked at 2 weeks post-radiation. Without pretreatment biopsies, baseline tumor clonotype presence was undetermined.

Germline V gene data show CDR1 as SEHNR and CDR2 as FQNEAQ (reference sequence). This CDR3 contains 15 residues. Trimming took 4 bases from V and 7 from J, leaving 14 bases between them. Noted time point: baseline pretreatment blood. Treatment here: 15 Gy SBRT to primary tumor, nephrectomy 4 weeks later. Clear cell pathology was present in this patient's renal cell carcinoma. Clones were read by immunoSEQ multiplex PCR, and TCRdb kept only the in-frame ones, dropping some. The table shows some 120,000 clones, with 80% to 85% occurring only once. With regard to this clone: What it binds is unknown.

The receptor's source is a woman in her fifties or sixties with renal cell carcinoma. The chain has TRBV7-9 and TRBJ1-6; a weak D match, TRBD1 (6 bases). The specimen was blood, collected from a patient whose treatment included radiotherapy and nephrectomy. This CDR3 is CASSSSTGMNSPLHF. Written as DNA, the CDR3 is TGTGCCAGCAGCTCGTCGACAGGAATGAATTCACCCCTCCACTTT.